Sequencing of this TCR beta chain was carried out in a study of siplizumab effects on memory and regulatory T cells. Sequencing was performed with immunoSEQ multiplex PCR; in TCRdb, only in-frame clones are kept and a portion is missing. Altogether 100,000 or so clones are present, roughly 92% being singletons, with the ten largest covering about 1.1%. The study, taken as a whole, reports: Naive T cells appeared more varied than memory cells and looked like key alloresponse contributors. An assignable phenotype, naive or memory, was missing from roughly 76-95% of proliferating CD4+ or CD8+ clones. Where siplizumab was present, mappable alloreactive CD4+ clones averaged around 70% Treg-derived, compared with more than 25% in controls.

A remark on this clone: Its antigen is as yet unknown.

What was sequenced was CD4+ T cells sorted from blood. The TCR comes from a human donor in good health.

The CDR3 bases are TGTGCCAGTAGTATTTCTGGAGGGGATGGTGAAGCTTTCTTT. Translating gives CASSISGGDGEAFF. The chain joins TRBV19 to TRBJ1-1; possibly TRBD1 for D (5 bases). V lost 3 bases to trimming and J lost 7 bases, with 15 bases between them. Germline lookup yields CDR1 LNHDA and CDR2 SQIVND (reference sequence). This CDR3 has 14 amino acids.